This is a list of T cell receptor beta chains from one sample in a study of T cell changes during pregnancy in multiple sclerosis. Libraries were prepared by immunoSEQ multiplex PCR; TCRdb keeps only in-frame clonotypes and omits some of them. The table lists around 50,000 clones, about 90% of them singletons, with approximately 0.64% in the top ten. The sample was CD4+ T cells from peripheral blood mononuclear cells, taken after pregnancy. The receptors shown here come from a female donor with multiple sclerosis, enrolled in a pregnancy study. Both conserved end residues are part of each CDR3. Each record gives: clone size, V gene, D gene, J gene, CDR3 DNA, CDR3 protein. D genes are given only for firm matches. Clone size, where shown, is once, few, many, or a class for clones that have expanded.

once	TRBV29-1	TRBD1	TRBJ2-4	TGCAGTAGCGGAGGCGACAGGGGAAACATTCAGTACTTC	CSSGGDRGNIQYF
once	TRBV7-9	-	TRBJ1-2	TGTGCCAGCAGCTCCACAACTAACTATGGCTACACCTTC	CASSSTTNYGYTF
-	TRBV7-2	-	TRBJ2-1	TGTGCCAGCAGCGCCATTACAGGGTTCAGCTCCTACAATGAGCAGTTCTTC	CASSAITGFSSYNEQFF
-	TRBV19	-	TRBJ1-2	TGTGCCAGTAGTGTCCGCCGAGCTGATGGCTACACCTTC	CASSVRRADGYTF
few	TRBV5-4	TRBD1	TRBJ1-1	TGTGCCAGCTCACCGGGACAGGGGAACACTGAAGCTTTCTTT	CASSPGQGNTEAFF
-	TRBV7-2	TRBD2	TRBJ2-7	TGTGCCAGCAGCTATAGCGGGGGGGCCCGCGAGCAGTACTTC	CASSYSGGAREQYF
-	TRBV7-2	-	TRBJ2-1	TGTGCCAGCAGCTTAGTCGCGACAGGCCACAATGAGCAGTTCTTC	CASSLVATGHNEQFF
-	TRBV19	TRBD1	TRBJ2-3	TGTGCCAGTAGTAATCGGCCAGGGGGCCCAGATACGCAGTATTTT	CASSNRPGGPDTQYF
-	TRBV5-1	-	TRBJ1-4	TGCGCCAGCAGCCCAATCGCAGGAGGGCATGAAAAACTGTTTTTT	CASSPIAGGHEKLFF
-	TRBV7-2	-	TRBJ2-5	TGTGCCAGCAGCCCAGGGGGAGGTCAAGAGACCCAGTACTTC	CASSPGGGQETQYF
-	TRBV14	-	TRBJ2-7	TGTGCCAGCAGCCGAGACCTAACGGGCGAGCAGTACTTC	CASSRDLTGEQYF
-	TRBV7-2	-	TRBJ1-2	TGTGCCAGCAGGAGGACAGAAGGGGAGGGGGGCTACACCTTC	CASRRTEGEGGYTF
once	TRBV25-1	TRBD1	TRBJ2-7	TGTGCCAGCAGTGATTCCGACAGGGTTTTCAACGAGCAGTACTTC	CASSDSDRVFNEQYF
-	TRBV21-1	-	TRBJ1-5	TGTGCCAGGGGGGAGGGAAATCAGCCCCAGCATTTT	CARGEGNQPQHF
-	TRBV11-1	-	TRBJ1-5	TGTGCCAGCAGCTCTAGTTTGAATCAGCCCCAGCATTTT	CASSSSLNQPQHF
-	TRBV5-5	-	TRBJ2-7	TGTGCCAGCAGCGACCAGGGCAGGGACGAGCAGTACTTC	CASSDQGRDEQYF
once	TRBV27	-	TRBJ1-3	TGTGCCAGCAGACAGTCAGGTCAGATAAACACCATATATTTT	CASRQSGQINTIYF
-	TRBV7-6	-	TRBJ1-2	TGTGCCAGCAGCTTAGCTCCGGGCCACAGGGGCTACACCTTC	CASSLAPGHRGYTF
-	TRBV5-1	TRBD1	TRBJ1-4	TGCGCCAGCAGCCCTGGACAGGGAGGAGAAAAACTGTTTTTT	CASSPGQGGEKLFF
-	TRBV7-3	TRBD1	TRBJ1-6	TGTGCCAGCAGCTCGTCCGGGACAGGGGTTAATTCACCCCTCCACTTT	CASSSSGTGVNSPLHF
-	TRBV19	TRBD2	TRBJ2-3	TGTGCCAGTAGTCTCCGACTAGCGGGGGGGCTGGTCACAGATACGCAGTATTTT	CASSLRLAGGLVTDTQYF
-	TRBV28	-	TRBJ2-7	TGTGCCAGCAGGGTACCCGGGTCGGCGTCTTACGAGCAGTACTTC	CASRVPGSASYEQYF
-	TRBV4-3	TRBD2	TRBJ2-3	TGCGCCAGCAGCCTCTCTAGCGGGGTGGGATCAGATACGCAGTATTTT	CASSLSSGVGSDTQYF
-	TRBV4-1	TRBD1	TRBJ1-2	TGCGCCAGCAGCCAAGTACAGGGGGGGTCACAATATGGCTACACCTTC	CASSQVQGGSQYGYTF
-	TRBV18	-	TRBJ1-5	TGTGCCAGCTCATCCCAAGAGGGTTACCAGCCCCAGCATTTT	CASSSQEGYQPQHF
-	TRBV9	-	TRBJ1-1	TGTGCCAGCAGCGTAGTAGGAGGGGTGGCTTTCTTT	CASSVVGGVAFF
-	TRBV25-1	-	TRBJ1-2	TGTGCCAGCAGACCCCAGGGGAACAACTATGGCTACACCTTC	CASRPQGNNYGYTF
-	TRBV4-3	-	TRBJ1-2	TGCGCCAGCAGCCAAGAGGGGGCGCGGTATGGCTACACCTTC	CASSQEGARYGYTF
-	TRBV30	TRBD2	TRBJ2-5	TGTGCCTGCACCTTTGGGAGGGGAACGTACCAAGAGACCCAGTACTTC	CACTFGRGTYQETQYF
-	TRBV7-2	-	TRBJ1-5	TGTGCCAGCAGCTTAAGCTTTAGCAATCAGCCCCAGCATTTT	CASSLSFSNQPQHF
-	TRBV28	-	TRBJ1-5	TGTGCCAGCAGCGGGACATCGGGTCAGCCCCAGCATTTT	CASSGTSGQPQHF
-	TRBV4-3	-	TRBJ2-2	TGCGCCAGCAGCCAAGCCCTCGACGGGTTGAACACCGGGGAGCTGTTTTTT	CASSQALDGLNTGELFF
-	TRBV2	TRBD1	TRBJ1-1	TGTGCCAGCAGTGGTAGGGGGCTAACTGAAGCTTTCTTT	CASSGRGLTEAFF
-	TRBV5-6	-	TRBJ1-4	TGTGCCAGCAGCTTGTTCCCTCAGGGGGAAAAACTGTTTTTT	CASSLFPQGEKLFF
-	TRBV14	-	TRBJ1-1	TGTGCCAGCAGCCTTAGTATGAACACTGAAGCTTTCTTT	CASSLSMNTEAFF
once	TRBV2	-	TRBJ2-2	TGTGCCAGCAGTGAGGGGCAACAGGGTTGGATATTCACCGGGGAGCTGTTTTTT	CASSEGQQGWIFTGELFF
-	TRBV25-1	TRBD1	TRBJ2-5	TGTGCCAGCAGTGAAGCCGGGACAGGGAGGCCAGTTGAGACCCAGTACTTC	CASSEAGTGRPVETQYF
-	TRBV7-8	TRBD2	TRBJ2-7	TGTGCCAGCAGCCATTCCACTAGCGGTCTTCACGAGCAGTACTTC	CASSHSTSGLHEQYF
-	TRBV7-6	-	TRBJ1-2	TGTGCCAGCACCCCGTCCGGGGACTATGGCTACACCTTC	CASTPSGDYGYTF
-	TRBV5-5	-	TRBJ1-2	TGTGCCAGCACATTGGCGGGGGCGGATAACTATGGCTACACCTTC	CASTLAGADNYGYTF
-	TRBV7-2	-	TRBJ2-1	TGTGCCAGCAGCTTAGTACCGGCGGGGGGACAGTACAATGAGCAGTTCTTC	CASSLVPAGGQYNEQFF
-	TRBV5-6	-	TRBJ1-2	TGTGCCAGCAGCCCAGGGGCGGGCTATGGCTACACCTTC	CASSPGAGYGYTF
-	TRBV4-2	-	TRBJ2-5	TGTGCCAGCAGCCAAGGCAGGCTTCAAGAGACCCAGTACTTC	CASSQGRLQETQYF
-	TRBV7-3	-	TRBJ2-1	TGTGCCAGCAGCTCGCAAAGTCCGCCCAGGTCCTACAATGAGCAGTTCTTC	CASSSQSPPRSYNEQFF
-	TRBV6-1	-	TRBJ1-5	TGTGCCAGCGGACAAAGGAAAGATCAGCCCCAGCATTTT	CASGQRKDQPQHF
-	TRBV20-1	-	TRBJ2-5	TGCAGTGCCCAGTGGTATGAGACCCAGTACTTC	CSAQWYETQYF
-	TRBV19	-	TRBJ1-1	TGTGCCAGTAGTATAGGGCAGGGGTTGAACACTGAAGCTTTCTTT	CASSIGQGLNTEAFF
-	TRBV7-3	TRBD2	TRBJ2-1	TGTGCCAGCAGCCTTACCGGGACTACTAACAATGAGCAGTTCTTC	CASSLTGTTNNEQFF
-	TRBV19	-	TRBJ1-3	TGTGCCACGAGGAGCTCTCTCTCTGGAAACACCATATATTTT	CATRSSLSGNTIYF